The 25 T cell receptor beta chains listed next were all sequenced from one sample in a study of blood T cell repertoires in COVID-19 (dated by TCRdb to the early 2020s). Libraries were constructed by the immunoSEQ multiplex PCR assay. Here the immuneACCESS table is served through TCRdb, limited to in-frame sequences with V and J called. Missing clones are a known gap in these copies; in checked studies unresolved V genes cover under half, and the rest lacks a known reason. This sample is represented by 84,000 or so clones; 80% of them were singletons. The biggest ten clones account for about 19% of the sample. The material sequenced was peripheral blood. These receptors came from an elderly woman with acute or convalescent COVID-19.

This clone was counted a few times. CDR3: CASSFTLGHNEQFF. The CDR3 nucleotides are TGTGCCAGCAGCTTTACCCTGGGGCACAATGAGCAGTTCTTC. The chain carries TRBV7-2 and TRBJ2-1; D possibly corresponds to TRBD1 (5 bases). The germline V gene encodes CDR1 SGHTA and CDR2 FQGNSA. V lost 3 bases and J lost 5, with 11 bases in between. CDR3 size: 14 residues.

This chain links TRBV11-1 with TRBJ2-7; 13 bases fit TRBD2. The CDR3 is 14 residues long. Germline V CDR1 and CDR2: SGHAT, FQDESV (reference sequence). Germline trimming cut 4 bases from V and 4 bases from J; bases unmatched to any gene: 1. Here the CDR3 reads CASSWTSGSYEQYF. CDR3 DNA: TGTGCCAGCAGCTGGACTAGCGGGAGTTACGAGCAGTACTTC.

J is TRBJ1-2 and V is TRBV5-1; maybe TRBD1 (6 bases). In germline, CDR1 is SGHRS, CDR2 YFSETQ. This CDR3 has 14 amino acids. V was shortened by 0 bases and J by 3 bases, with 9 bases between the two germline ends. CDR3 in amino acids: CASSLAQGYYGYTF. For the CDR3, the DNA is TGCGCCAGCAGCTTGGCCCAGGGGTACTATGGCTACACCTTC.

The chain carries TRBV6-5 and TRBJ1-2; tentative D call: TRBD1 (5 bases). Trimming removed 6 bases from V and 3 bases from J, with 14 bases in between. Germline-derived CDR1 and CDR2 are MNHEY and SVGAGI. The CDR3 extends over 14 amino acids. This chain's CDR3 is CASSIRGLDYGYTF. As DNA, the CDR3 is TGTGCCAGCAGCATAAGGGGATTAGACTATGGCTACACCTTC.

J is TRBJ2-2 and V is TRBV5-1; a possible D gene is TRBD2 (6 bases). Trimming took 2 bases from V and 5 from J, leaving 13 bases between them. Germline CDR1 and CDR2: SGHRS and YFSETQ. The CDR3 extends over 15 amino acids. CDR3 sequence (DNA): TGCGCCAGCAGCTTAGGGACTGACGTAACCGGGGAGCTGTTTTTT. As protein: CASSLGTDVTGELFF. The full variable domain, its missing parts supplied by reference TRBV5-1 and TRBJ2-2, is KAGVTQTPRYLIKTRGQQVTLSCSPISGHRSVSWYQQTPGQGLQFLFEYFSETQRNKGNFPGRFSGRQFSNSRSEMNVSTLELGDSALYLCASSLGTDVTGELFFGEGSRLTVL.

This clone was seen once. The J gene is TRBJ2-1, the V gene TRBV3-1 (or the pseudogene TRBV3-2), with TRBD2 matching 14 bases. CDR3 length: 15 residues. The ends lost 4 bases at V and 6 bases at J; junction bases unmatched: 2. Germline V lookup: CDR1 LGHDT, CDR2 YNNKEL (reference sequence). DNA of the CDR3: TGTGCCAGCAGCCCGGGACTAGCGGGGGCCAATGAGCAGTTCTTC. Translation: CASSPGLAGANEQFF.

The chain uses TRBV18 and TRBJ1-1; possible D gene TRBD1, 5 bases. The length of the CDR3 is 15 residues. The ends were cut back, 2 bases at V and 0 bases at J, with 10 bases in the middle. Germline lookup yields CDR1 KGHSH and CDR2 LQKENI. The CDR3 region has the DNA TGTGCCAGCTCACCAGAGGCCAGGGTGAACACTGAAGCTTTCTTT. It encodes CASSPEARVNTEAFF.

The chain has TRBV10-3 and TRBJ1-1; D is perhaps TRBD1 (5 bases). CDR1 and CDR2 (germline): ENHRY, SYGVKD. The CDR3 has 15 amino acids. The ends were cut back, 2 bases at V and 1 base at J, with 11 bases in the middle. The DNA of the CDR3 is TGTGCCATCAGTGAGCCGGGGGTTTCGAACACTGAAGCTTTCTTT. Translating gives CAISEPGVSNTEAFF.

V gene TRBV2 combines with J gene TRBJ1-2; weak D call: TRBD1 (5 bases). The CDR3 sequence is 14 residues long. Trimming took off 7 bases at V and 1 base at J, with 13 bases between the two ends. Germline V gives CDR1 SNHLY, CDR2 FYNNEI. The CDR3 protein is CASNTQGVNYGYTF. For the CDR3, the DNA is TGTGCCAGCAACACTCAGGGTGTTAACTATGGCTACACCTTC. The entire variable domain, with the rest obtained from reference TRBV2 and TRBJ1-2, is as follows: EPEVTQTPSHQVTQMGQEVILRCVPISNHLYFYWYRQILGQKVEFLVSFYNNEISEKSEIFDDQFSVERPDGSNFTLKIRSTKLEDSAMYFCASNTQGVNYGYTFGSGTRLTVV.

The V and J genes are TRBV18 and TRBJ1-2; 9 bases match TRBD1. Germline V gene data show CDR1 as KGHSH and CDR2 as LQKENI. V dropped 6 bases and J dropped 2; count of bases not matched to a gene: 7. This CDR3 has 15 residues. The CDR3 nucleotides are TGTGCCAGCTCCCCGGCCGGGACAGGGAACTATGGCTACACCTTC. This sequence encodes CASSPAGTGNYGYTF.

The rearrangement links TRBV30 to TRBJ1-2; 11 nucleotides agree with TRBD1. The ends lost 3 bases at V and 4 bases at J; junction bases unmatched: 7. Germline CDR1 is GTSNPN and CDR2 is SVGIG (reference sequence). This CDR3 comprises 15 residues. CDR3 region: CAWSPRTGGGYGYTF. The CDR3 coding sequence is TGTGCCTGGAGCCCGAGGACAGGGGGCGGCTATGGCTACACCTTC. The full variable domain, rest sourced from reference TRBV30 and TRBJ1-2, is SQTIHQWPATLVQPVGSPLSLECTVEGTSNPNLYWYRQAAGRGLQLLFYSVGIGQISSEVPQNLSASRPQDRQFILSSKKLLLSDSGFYLCAWSPRTGGGYGYTFGSGTRLTVV.

In this sample, this clone turned up a few times. The chain joins TRBV30 to TRBJ1-1, with a possible D match to TRBD1 (6 bases). This CDR3 is built from 14 residues. In germline, CDR1 is GTSNPN, CDR2 SVGIG (reference sequence). Trimming removed 6 bases at V and 0 bases at J, with 14 bases between. CDR3 coding DNA: TGTGCCTGCACCGCTACAGGGCTGAACACTGAAGCTTTCTTT. Translating gives CACTATGLNTEAFF. The full variable domain, in which reference TRBV30 and TRBJ1-1 provide the parts outside the CDR3, is SQTIHQWPATLVQPVGSPLSLECTVEGTSNPNLYWYRQAAGRGLQLLFYSVGIGQISSEVPQNLSASRPQDRQFILSSKKLLLSDSGFYLCACTATGLNTEAFFGQGTRLTVV.

The chain combines TRBV5-1 with TRBJ2-5; 9 bases agree with TRBD1. After removal of 0 bases from V and 5 bases from J, the junction contained 5 bases not matched to a gene. Germline CDR1 is SGHRS and CDR2 is YFSETQ. CDR3 size: 15 residues. This CDR3 is CASSLAHRGLETQYF. The CDR3 coding sequence is TGCGCCAGCAGCTTGGCCCACAGGGGGCTGGAGACCCAGTACTTC.

The rearrangement links TRBV6-2 or TRBV6-3 to TRBJ1-2, with 8 bases matching TRBD1. The germline gives CDR1 MNHEY, CDR2 SVGEGT. Unmatched junction bases numbered 5, after V lost 4 bases and J lost 7 bases. The CDR3 has 13 residues. CDR3 sequence (DNA): TGTGCCAGCAGTTTTACAGGGGGAAGTGGCTACACCTTC. Translation: CASSFTGGSGYTF.

Here the CDR3 DNA reads TGCGCCAGCAGCCAAGCCGAGACTAGCGGGAGTGCAGATACGCAGTATTTT. Amino acid sequence: CASSQAETSGSADTQYF. V is TRBV4-1 and J is TRBJ2-3; 12 nucleotides match TRBD2. The CDR3 contains 17 residues. Germline V lookup: CDR1 MGHRA, CDR2 YSYEKL. V lost 1 base and J lost 4; bases outside the gene matches: 6.

The gene calls are TRBV7-9 and TRBJ1-4, with 8 positions matching TRBD1. The CDR3 extends over 16 amino acids. Trimming at V came to 6 bases and at J to 3 bases, leaving 9 bases not matched to a gene. Germline V gene lookup returns CDR1 SEHNR and CDR2 FQNEAQ (reference sequence). CDR3 sequence reads: CASRQSTGGANEKLFF. DNA for the CDR3: TGTGCCAGCAGGCAGTCCACAGGGGGAGCTAATGAAAAACTGTTTTTT.

This rearrangement joins TRBV25-1 to TRBJ2-5, with TRBD2 matching over 8 bases. After removal of 1 base from V and 1 base from J, the junction contained 2 bases not matched to a gene. This CDR3 region has 15 residues. Looked up from germline, CDR1 is MGHDK and CDR2 is SYGVNS. CDR3 sequence (DNA): TGTGCCAGCAGTGAATTCGGGGGGGTCCAAGAGACCCAGTACTTC. Translating it yields CASSEFGGVQETQYF.

Note on this clone: Its ends do not fully match the called genes, so a read error is possible. The chain couples TRBV5-1 to TRBJ1-3; possibly TRBD1 for D (5 bases). Germline V gene sequence: CDR1 SGHRS, CDR2 YFSETQ. The CDR3 is 15 amino acids. The CDR3 DNA sequence: TGCGCCAGCAGGTTGGGTCAGGGCTCTGGAAACACCATATATTTT. This codes for CASRLGQGSGNTIYF.

This clone showed up just once. The V call is TRBV21-1, the J call TRBJ1-2. TRBV21-1 is a documented pseudogene. The CDR3 loop spans 14 amino acids. The chain's CDR3 is CASSNGGANYGYTF. For the CDR3, the DNA is TGTGCCAGCAGCAACGGGGGAGCTAACTATGGCTACACCTTC.

The V call is TRBV7-2, the J call TRBJ1-6; perhaps TRBD1 as D (6 bases). The V gene's germline CDR1 is SGHTA and CDR2 FQGNSA. V dropped 6 bases and J dropped 6 bases, with 15 bases sitting between them. The CDR3 sequence is 15 residues long. DNA of the CDR3: TGTGCCAGCAGTATTCTTCAGGGGACTAATTCACCCCTCCACTTT. Translated, it gives CASSILQGTNSPLHF.

This chain links TRBV6-5 with TRBJ1-5; D might be TRBD1 (6 bases). Trimming removed 6 bases from V and 7 bases from J, with 13 bases in between. CDR3 length: 13 residues. CDR1 MNHEY and CDR2 SVGAGI come from the germline V gene. This chain's CDR3 is CASRQGPVQPQHF. The CDR3 DNA sequence: TGTGCCAGCAGACAGGGTCCAGTCCAGCCCCAGCATTTT.

The chain recombines TRBV6-5 with TRBJ2-3; 10 nucleotides agree with TRBD1. V lost 8 bases and J lost 1; bases outside the gene matches: 3. The CDR3 totals 14 residues. Germline-derived CDR1 and CDR2 are MNHEY and SVGAGI. This chain's CDR3 is CASRDRGRTDTQYF. The CDR3 DNA reads TGTGCCAGCCGGGACAGGGGCCGCACAGATACGCAGTATTTT.

This sequence joins TRBV7-2 and TRBJ2-1; TRBD2 matches 10 bases. J was trimmed by 1 base and V by 3 bases; bases with no gene match: 3. The CDR3 extends over 16 amino acids. CDR1 SGHTA and CDR2 FQGNSA come from the germline V gene. The CDR3 DNA follows: TGTGCCAGCAGCTTTGCTAGCGGGGGTTCCTACAATGAGCAGTTCTTC. Residues: CASSFASGGSYNEQFF.

This chain links TRBV5-1 with TRBJ1-2; TRBD1 aligns across 9 bases. The germline CDR1 and CDR2 sequences are SGHRS and YFSETQ. CDR3 length: 14 residues. With V trimmed by 1 base and J by 8 bases, 6 bases remained unmatched. The CDR3 is CASSLLGQGGGYTF. In DNA, the CDR3 is TGCGCCAGCAGCTTGTTGGGACAGGGAGGCGGCTACACCTTC.

The rearrangement joins TRBV7-6 to TRBJ2-5; perhaps TRBD1 as D (6 bases). Germline CDR1 reads SGHVS; CDR2 reads FNYEAQ. The CDR3 has 16 amino acids. The V and J ends lost 3 bases and 5 bases respectively, with 19 bases between them. The CDR3 loop reads CASSFTGTHVGETQYF. The CDR3 coding sequence is TGTGCCAGCAGCTTTACCGGGACACACGTCGGGGAGACCCAGTACTTC.